A selection of T cell receptor beta chains follows, all from one sample in a study of T cell responses to AZD1222 COVID-19 vaccine. The protocol was immunoSEQ multiplex PCR, while the TCRdb copy is restricted to in-frame clones and leaves out a portion. The data show about 63,000 clones, with approximately 83% seen just once and roughly 19% held by the top ten. The sequencing here drew on peripheral blood, taken on day 0 of AZD1222 vaccination. Receptors originate from an adult in good health. Each CDR3 is given with its conserved first and last residue. Fields, in order: D gene, J gene, clone size, V gene, CDR3 protein, CDR3 DNA. A D gene is named only where the DNA matches it firmly. Only part of the rows carry a size: once, few, many, or a class if the clone is expanded.

TRBD1,TRBJ2-7,NA,TRBV18,CASSPLGTGGSYEQYF,TGTGCCAGCTCACCACTTGGGACAGGGGGCTCCTACGAGCAGTACTTC
NA,TRBJ2-3,NA,TRBV5-1,CASSPTPTSTDTQYF,TGCGCCAGCAGCCCGACGCCGACTAGCACAGATACGCAGTATTTT
NA,TRBJ1-2,NA,TRBV14,CASSQDYSYGYTF,TGTGCCAGCAGCCAAGATTACAGCTATGGCTACACCTTC
TRBD1,TRBJ2-7,NA,TRBV2,CASRNTRDRGPEQYF,TGTGCCAGCCGAAATACACGGGACAGGGGGCCCGAGCAGTACTTC
TRBD1,TRBJ2-3,NA,TRBV5-1,CASSTGQNTDTQYF,TGCGCCAGCAGCACGGGACAGAACACAGATACGCAGTATTTT
TRBD1,TRBJ1-1,NA,TRBV6-5,CASSYLETDRVTEAFF,TGTGCCAGCAGTTACCTCGAGACGGACAGGGTCACTGAAGCTTTCTTT
NA,TRBJ1-2,NA,TRBV6-6,CASSYPESGYTF,TGTGCCAGCAGTTATCCCGAGTCCGGCTACACCTTC
NA,TRBJ1-1,NA,TRBV7-9,CALEPRGGTEAFF,TGTGCCCTAGAGCCCCGGGGAGGCACTGAAGCTTTCTTT
NA,TRBJ2-5,once,TRBV11-1,CASSLNPSSVETQYF,TGTGCCAGCAGCTTAAACCCAAGCTCGGTGGAGACCCAGTACTTC
NA,TRBJ2-1,NA,TRBV7-2,CASSSRLGTYNEQFF,TGTGCCAGCAGCTCCCGACTGGGGACCTACAATGAGCAGTTCTTC
NA,TRBJ2-2,NA,TRBV9,CASSLDGFNTGELFF,TGTGCCAGCAGCTTAGACGGGTTTAACACCGGGGAGCTGTTTTTT
TRBD1,TRBJ2-1,NA,TRBV5-8,CASSVGQGMDEQFF,TGTGCCAGCAGCGTGGGACAGGGTATGGATGAGCAGTTCTTC
NA,TRBJ1-2,NA,TRBV30,CAWKHRDSRNYGYTF,TGTGCCTGGAAACACCGGGACTCAAGAAACTATGGCTACACCTTC
NA,TRBJ1-2,NA,TRBV6-1,CASSEALQDYGYTF,TGTGCCAGCAGTGAGGCCCTTCAGGACTATGGCTACACCTTC
TRBD2,TRBJ2-4,NA,TRBV19,CASTNAGGPYIQYF,TGTGCCAGTACCAATGCGGGGGGGCCCTACATTCAGTACTTC
NA,TRBJ1-6,NA,TRBV19,CASSMYGGASYNSPLHF,TGTGCCAGTAGTATGTACGGGGGCGCGTCCTATAATTCACCCCTCCACTTT
NA,TRBJ2-5,once,TRBV6-4,CASSDYRVVGQETQYF,TGTGCCAGCAGTGACTATAGGGTGGTAGGACAAGAGACCCAGTACTTC
TRBD2,TRBJ2-6,many,TRBV9,CASSPTSGGALPGANVLTF,TGTGCCAGCAGCCCTACTAGCGGGGGGGCGTTACCTGGGGCCAACGTCCTGACTTTC
NA,TRBJ2-3,NA,TRBV19,CASSLPGLGTDTQYF,TGTGCCAGTAGTTTGCCAGGTTTGGGCACAGATACGCAGTATTTT
TRBD2,TRBJ2-5,NA,TRBV9,CASSVPSGGGGQETQYF,TGTGCCAGCAGCGTTCCCTCGGGGGGAGGAGGCCAAGAGACCCAGTACTTC
TRBD1,TRBJ1-5,NA,TRBV11-2,CASSRYQTGGRVQPQHF,TGTGCCAGCAGCCGCTACCAAACAGGGGGCAGGGTTCAGCCCCAGCATTTT
NA,TRBJ1-6,NA,TRBV7-8,CASSLAFGRAGNSPLHF,TGTGCCAGCAGCTTGGCCTTCGGAAGGGCAGGGAATTCACCCCTCCACTTT
NA,TRBJ1-1,NA,TRBV5-4,CASSSRALITEAFF,TGTGCCAGCAGCTCCAGGGCCCTTATCACTGAAGCTTTCTTT
TRBD2,TRBJ2-3,once,TRBV6-5,CASRLAGGDTQYF,TGTGCCAGCAGACTAGCGGGGGGAGATACGCAGTATTTT
NA,TRBJ2-7,NA,TRBV27,CASKQFLTAYEQYF,TGTGCCAGCAAGCAGTTTTTAACAGCCTACGAGCAGTACTTC
NA,TRBJ2-7,NA,TRBV5-6,CASSSIRVHPSSYEQYF,TGTGCCAGCAGCTCCATCCGGGTGCACCCAAGCTCCTACGAGCAGTACTTC
NA,TRBJ2-2,NA,TRBV7-9,CASSSEAQSGELFF,TGTGCCAGCAGCTCGGAGGCCCAATCCGGGGAGCTGTTTTTT
NA,TRBJ1-6,NA,TRBV6-6,CASSHRQTSDSPLHF,TGTGCCAGCAGCCACAGACAGACCTCTGATTCACCCCTCCACTTT
NA,TRBJ1-2,NA,TRBV6-5,CASSYSSQRGYTF,TGTGCCAGCAGTTACTCGAGCCAGCGGGGCTACACCTTC
TRBD1,TRBJ1-5,NA,TRBV2,CASSVWTGKQPQHF,TGTGCCAGCAGTGTCTGGACAGGCAAGCAGCCCCAGCATTTT
TRBD2,TRBJ2-1,NA,TRBV3-1/TRBV3-2,CASSQRGGPGGGEQFF,TGTGCCAGCAGCCAAAGAGGAGGCCCGGGGGGTGGTGAGCAGTTCTTC
NA,TRBJ1-2,NA,TRBV6-5,CASSRTSIYGYTF,TGTGCCAGCAGCCGGACATCAATTTATGGCTACACCTTC
NA,TRBJ2-5,NA,TRBV5-4,CASSSGGRTETQYF,TGTGCCAGCAGCTCCGGGGGGCGGACTGAGACCCAGTACTTC
NA,TRBJ1-1,NA,TRBV6-6,CASSPNQGPTLPNTEAFF,TGTGCCAGCAGTCCCAATCAGGGGCCAACTCTCCCGAACACTGAAGCTTTCTTT
NA,TRBJ1-1,NA,TRBV9,CASSVDQGRRRGEAFF,TGTGCCAGCAGCGTAGATCAGGGGCGTAGGAGGGGTGAAGCTTTCTTT
NA,TRBJ1-2,NA,TRBV5-4,CASSLLDAANYGYTF,TGTGCCAGCAGCTTGCTGGACGCAGCTAACTATGGCTACACCTTC
NA,TRBJ1-5,once,TRBV12-2,CASRLAKIPGKTSNQPQHF,TGTGCAAGTCGCTTAGCCAAAATCCCGGGGAAAACAAGCAATCAGCCCCAGCATTTT
NA,TRBJ1-2,once,TRBV15,CATSRDGKGSNYGYTF,TGTGCCACCAGCAGAGATGGGAAGGGGAGTAACTATGGCTACACCTTC
NA,TRBJ1-6,NA,TRBV27,CASSTRVLGSPLHF,TGTGCCAGCAGTACCAGGGTCCTGGGTTCACCCCTCCACTTT
NA,TRBJ1-2,once,TRBV12-3/TRBV12-4,CASRLPPNYGYTF,TGTGCCAGCAGGCTACCGCCAAACTATGGCTACACCTTC
TRBD1,TRBJ1-2,NA,TRBV19,CASRAQGEGYGYTF,TGTGCCAGTAGAGCCCAGGGGGAAGGCTATGGCTACACCTTC
NA,TRBJ1-1,NA,TRBV27,CASSLRSERGNTEAFF,TGTGCCAGCAGTTTACGTTCGGAAAGGGGGAACACTGAAGCTTTCTTT
NA,TRBJ1-1,NA,TRBV2,CASSQQNPTGRKLNTEAFF,TGTGCCAGCAGCCAACAAAATCCGACAGGACGGAAACTGAACACTGAAGCTTTCTTT
TRBD1,TRBJ1-5,NA,TRBV20-1,CSASKQGANQPQHF,TGCAGTGCTAGTAAACAGGGGGCCAATCAGCCCCAGCATTTT
NA,TRBJ1-3,NA,TRBV2,CASSESWGPVTGNTIYF,TGTGCCAGCAGTGAGTCTTGGGGCCCGGTCACTGGAAACACCATATATTTT
TRBD1,TRBJ1-2,NA,TRBV3-1/TRBV3-2,CASSLTGNYGYTF,TGTGCCAGCAGCTTGACAGGGAACTATGGCTACACCTTC
TRBD1,TRBJ1-4,once,TRBV28,CASRWTGSNEKLFF,TGTGCCAGCAGGTGGACAGGTAGCAATGAAAAACTGTTTTTT
NA,TRBJ2-6,NA,TRBV29-1,CSAKGVSGANVLTF,TGCAGCGCGAAGGGGGTCTCTGGGGCCAACGTCCTGACTTTC
NA,TRBJ1-2,NA,TRBV6-1,CASSESLGPGDRNYGYTF,TGTGCCAGCAGTGAAAGTCTAGGGCCAGGAGACCGTAACTATGGCTACACCTTC
TRBD1,TRBJ1-1,NA,TRBV7-6,CASSWSRGDTEAFF,TGTGCCAGCAGCTGGAGCAGGGGGGACACTGAAGCTTTCTTT
NA,TRBJ1-1,NA,TRBV6-5,CASRRGTNTEAFF,TGTGCCAGCCGCCGCGGCACCAACACTGAAGCTTTCTTT
TRBD1,TRBJ1-6,NA,TRBV6-1,CASSEAPGGSNSPLHF,TGTGCCAGCAGTGAAGCCCCAGGGGGCTCTAATTCACCCCTCCACTTT
NA,TRBJ1-4,NA,TRBV3-1/TRBV3-2,CASSQSGLGEKLFF,TGTGCCAGCAGCCAATCGGGACTGGGTGAAAAACTGTTTTTT
NA,TRBJ1-3,NA,TRBV4-1,CASSQEGTLSSGNTIYF,TGCGCCAGCAGCCAAGAAGGGACGTTAAGCTCTGGAAACACCATATATTTT
NA,TRBJ1-5,NA,TRBV3-1/TRBV3-2,CASSPVLGSNQPQHF,TGTGCCAGCAGCCCGGTCCTGGGGAGCAATCAGCCCCAGCATTTT
TRBD1,TRBJ1-4,NA,TRBV9,CASSGWTGDSEKLFF,TGTGCCAGCAGCGGGTGGACAGGGGATAGTGAAAAACTGTTTTTT
TRBD1,TRBJ2-2,NA,TRBV5-1,CASSFGYRGRTGELFF,TGCGCCAGCAGCTTTGGATACAGGGGTAGGACCGGGGAGCTGTTTTTT
NA,TRBJ2-7,NA,TRBV6-5,CASSLGARAYEQYF,TGTGCCAGCAGTTTGGGGGCGCGGGCCTACGAGCAGTACTTC
NA,TRBJ1-2,NA,TRBV28,CAAHLGRGTHGYTF,TGTGCCGCTCATCTAGGCAGGGGTACACATGGCTACACCTTC
TRBD1,TRBJ1-5,NA,TRBV30,CAWRDRVFNQPQHF,TGTGCCTGGAGGGACAGGGTGTTCAATCAGCCCCAGCATTTT